This entry lists 2 T cell receptor beta chains sequenced from one sample in a study of PD-1 blockade in classical Hodgkin lymphoma. Time point described: cycle 4 day 1 (C4D1), after less than seven weeks of nivolumab. Every patient experienced relapse after autologous stem cell transplantation, and brentuximab vedotin exposure varied. Method: immunoSEQ multiplex PCR; TCRdb's copy keeps in-frame clones and lacks some. The sample carries roughly 90,000 clones, about 83% recorded once. Sample: peripheral blood mononuclear cells (PBMCs), taken before the fourth cycle of nivolumab. Source of these receptors: a human donor with classical Hodgkin lymphoma.

This sequence joins TRBV7-7 and TRBJ2-5, with D perhaps assigned TRBD1 or TRBD2 (6 bases each). Trimming stripped 11 bases from V and 0 bases from J, with 40 bases between. CDR3 size: 22 residues. Germline assignment: CDR1 SSHAT and CDR2 FNYEAQ (reference sequence). The DNA of the CDR3 is TGTGCCCTGGGACCTCCCCTTGTAGGGGGGTTGTCCACACCGGGGTACCAAGAGACCCAGTACTTC. Protein: CALGPPLVGGLSTPGYQETQYF.

V usage is TRBV6-9 and J usage is TRBJ2-3; D is undetermined. The V end lost 5 bases, the J end lost 2 bases, and 5 bases lay between the germline ends. CDR3 size: 12 residues. Per germline, CDR1 MNHGY and CDR2 SVAAGI. The DNA for the CDR3 is TGTGCCAGCAGTGAGGACACAGATACGCAGTATTTT. It encodes CASSEDTDTQYF.